The 31 T cell receptor beta chains below all came from one sample that was sequenced in a study of T cells in women clearing cervical HPV infection. The data were produced by immunoSEQ multiplex PCR, yet TCRdb's version contains in-frame clones alone and is incomplete. The sample totals about 31,000 clones. Sample: blood buffy coat. The receptors derive from a woman between 18 and 70 years old with a cervical HPV16 infection that either progressed to CIN3+ or cleared (not recorded which).

For this clone: The CDR3 extends 3 residues past the end of the read, so its final part is completed from the germline J gene. This chain uses TRBV18 with TRBJ2-2, with D possibly being TRBD2 (6 bases). The CDR3 runs to 15 residues. V shed 2 bases and J shed 2 bases, with 9 bases lying between them. Germline-derived CDR1 and CDR2 are KGHSH and LQKENI. The CDR3 spells CASSPGGSNTGELFF. The DNA read from the CDR3 is TGTGCCAGCTCACCAGGGGGGAGTAACACCGGGGAG.

A remark on this clone: Sequencing ends 3 residues short of the CDR3 end; the germline J gene provides the rest. The V and J genes are TRBV19 and TRBJ2-2, with TRBD1 matching over 7 bases. Per the germline V gene, CDR1 is LNHDA and CDR2 is SQIVND (reference sequence). This CDR3 has 15 residues. The part of the CDR3 DNA that was read is TGTGCCTCGAGCTTCGGGACAGCTAATAATTCACCG. Its protein product is CASSFGTANNSP. The entire CDR3 protein reads CASSFGTANNSPLFF.

About this clone itself: Read coverage stops 3 residues before the CDR3 terminus; the germline J gene supplies the remainder. The gene calls are TRBV18 and TRBJ1-2; D possibly corresponds to TRBD1 (6 bases). Germline CDR1 KGHSH, CDR2 LQKENI. This CDR3 comprises 14 residues. The sequenced CDR3 bases are TGTGCCAGCTCACAAATTAACGGACAGCTCGAC. Protein sequence: CASSQINGQLD. The CDR3 as a whole reads CASSQINGQLDYTF.

Of note for this clone: The CDR3 extends 3 residues past the end of the read, so its final part is completed from the germline J gene. The chain uses TRBV29-1 and TRBJ2-3; 11 positions match TRBD1. The CDR3 extends over 18 amino acids. Germline V CDR1 and CDR2: SQVTM, ANQGSEA. The sequenced CDR3 bases are TGCAGCGTGGACAGGGGGCGATATTTGGATACTAGCAATCAGCCG. Encoded protein: CSVDRGRYLDTSNQP. The whole CDR3 reads CSVDRGRYLDTSNQPQYF.

Regarding this clone: The DNA ends 3 residues before the CDR3 does, and the rest of the CDR3 is filled in from the germline J gene. The rearrangement links TRBV12-5 to TRBJ2-7; weak D call: TRBD1 (5 bases). CDR1 and CDR2 from the germline V gene are LGHNT and FRNRAP. Trimming pared 1 base from V and 3 bases from J, leaving 7 bases between. This CDR3 is built from 13 residues. The part of the CDR3 DNA that was read is TGTGCTAGTGGTTTGGGACAGAACTACGAG. Its translation is CASGLGQNYE. The entire CDR3 protein is CASGLGQNYEQYF.

Comments on this clone: The read falls 3 residues short of the CDR3 end, and the missing part is taken from the germline J gene. The V and J genes are TRBV7-3 and TRBJ2-4, with D perhaps matching TRBD1 (5 bases). The germline CDR1 and CDR2 sequences are SGHTA and FQGTGA. CDR3 length: 14 residues. The ends were cut back, 1 base at V and 8 bases at J, with 12 bases in the middle. CDR3 DNA, as far as it was read: TGTGCCAGCAGCTTAAAGGGGCCTGAGGACATT. Translated: CASSLKGPEDI. From start to end, the CDR3 is CASSLKGPEDIQYF.

As concerns this clone: From the germline J gene comes the end of the CDR3, since the read stops 3 residues before it. The chain uses TRBV7-2 and TRBJ2-7, with 11 positions matching TRBD2. V trimming: 4 bases; J trimming: 3 bases; junction bases outside the gene matches: 5. The CDR3 runs 15 residues. Germline CDR1 reads SGHTA; CDR2 reads FQGNSA. Here the CDR3 reads CASSSSGGSYYEQYF. The CDR3 bases that were read are TGTGCCAGCAGCTCTAGCGGGGGGTCTTACTACGAG.

Remarks on this clone: Read sequence stops 3 residues before the CDR3 end, and the germline J gene provides the missing end. The chain combines TRBV6-2 or TRBV6-3 with TRBJ1-2, with a possible D match to TRBD1 (5 bases). CDR3 length equals 14 residues. CDR1 is MNHEY and CDR2 is SVGEGT in the germline V gene. The part of the CDR3 DNA that was read is TGTGCCAGCAGTCCGAACACAGGCTTAGGCGGC. Its protein is CASSPNTGLGG. The whole CDR3 sequence is CASSPNTGLGGYTF.

Notes on this clone: The CDR3 end is not reached by the read, which stops 3 residues before it; the germline J gene fills it in. This chain uses TRBV19 with TRBJ2-7; 7 nucleotides match TRBD1. This CDR3 has 12 residues. The germline CDR1 and CDR2 sequences are LNHDA and SQIVND (reference sequence). With 9 bases clipped from V and 6 bases from J, the junction kept 8 bases outside the gene matches. Partial CDR3 DNA: TGTGCCAGCAGCCTAACAGGGGTCGAG. Protein product: CASSLTGVE. The entire CDR3 sequence reads CASSLTGVEQYF.

On this clone itself: The CDR3 end is not reached by the read, which stops 3 residues before it; the germline J gene fills it in. V is TRBV27 and J is TRBJ2-7; D is possibly TRBD1 (6 bases). Trimming took 6 bases from V and 6 from J, leaving 21 bases between them. Germline-derived CDR1 and CDR2 are MNHEY and SMNVEV (reference sequence). This CDR3 comprises 15 residues. Incomplete CDR3 DNA: TGTGCCAGCAGGTCGCGGGCCTGGGACACCCTCGAG. Translation: CASRSRAWDTLE. The whole CDR3 protein reads CASRSRAWDTLEQYF.

In regard to this clone: The sequenced fragment ends 3 residues before the CDR3 boundary, so the rest is inferred from the germline J gene. The chain has TRBV18 and TRBJ1-2; no firm D call. The CDR3 totals 15 residues. Germline V gene sequence: CDR1 KGHSH, CDR2 LQKENI. The CDR3 sequence is CASSLLAIVADTYTF. The sequenced CDR3 bases are TGTGCCAGCTCACTCCTAGCGATAGTCGCAGATACC. The entire variable domain, with the rest obtained from reference TRBV18 and TRBJ1-2, is as follows: NAGVMQNPRHLVRRRGQEARLRCSPMKGHSHVYWYRQLPEEGLKFMVYLQKENIIDESGMPKERFSAEFPKEGPSILRIQQVVRGDSAAYFCASSLLAIVADTYTFGSGTRLTVV.

Regarding this clone: Sequencing ends 3 residues short of the CDR3 end; the germline J gene provides the rest. The chain uses TRBV2 and TRBJ1-6; possible D gene TRBD1, 6 bases. Per the germline V gene, CDR1 is SNHLY and CDR2 is FYNNEI. The CDR3 runs 16 residues. V lost 7 bases and J 7 bases, leaving 20 bases between the germline ends. The CDR3 sequence is CASTDDRPKPNSPLHF. CDR3 DNA, as far as it was read: TGTGCCAGCACGGATGACAGGCCCAAACCCAATTCACCC.

Notes on this clone: The CDR3 is cut off 3 residues early in the read; its end comes from the germline J gene. The V and J genes are TRBV19 and TRBJ1-6, with TRBD1 identical over 9 bases. In germline, CDR1 is LNHDA, CDR2 SQIVND (reference sequence). J lost 9 bases, V lost 5 bases, and 8 bases had no gene match. The CDR3 extends over 15 amino acids. The covered CDR3 bases are TGTGCCAGTAGTGTTACTCCGACAGGGGGTTCACCC. This sequence encodes CASSVTPTGGSP. From start to end, the CDR3 is CASSVTPTGGSPLHF.

Points on this clone: The CDR3 end falls 3 residues outside the read, so it is completed with the germline J gene. The chain recombines TRBV20-1 with TRBJ2-7, with 7 bases matching TRBD2. This CDR3 has 14 amino acids. V shed 4 bases and J 3 bases; nucleotides not matched to a gene: 9. Germline-derived CDR1 and CDR2 are DFQATT and SNEGSKA (reference sequence). The CDR3 region is CSAKSWGGIYEQYF. The DNA read from the CDR3 is TGCAGTGCTAAGTCATGGGGGGGGATCTACGAG.

A note on this clone: The read terminates 3 residues ahead of where the CDR3 ends, so the germline J gene completes it. The chain has TRBV7-9 and TRBJ2-1; 7 bases are a match to TRBD1. The CDR3 has 14 residues. V shed 5 bases, J shed 3 bases, and the junction held 4 bases outside the gene matches. Germline V lookup: CDR1 SEHNR, CDR2 FQNEAQ (reference sequence). The CDR3 region is CASSARDSYNEQFF. CDR3 DNA, as far as it was read: TGTGCCAGCAGCGCCCGGGACAGCTACAATGAG.

To note about this clone: The CDR3 is cut off 3 residues early in the read; its end comes from the germline J gene. The chain couples TRBV18 to TRBJ2-2; D may be TRBD1 (5 bases). Germline assignment: CDR1 KGHSH and CDR2 LQKENI. The CDR3 has 16 amino acids. The V end lost 2 bases, the J end lost 4 bases, and 14 bases lay between the germline ends. CDR3 loop: CASSPTSHQGTGELFF. Incomplete CDR3 DNA: TGTGCCAGCTCACCAACTTCCCACCAGGGCACCGGGGAG. Variable domain in full (rest from reference TRBV18 and TRBJ2-2): NAGVMQNPRHLVRRRGQEARLRCSPMKGHSHVYWYRQLPEEGLKFMVYLQKENIIDESGMPKERFSAEFPKEGPSILRIQQVVRGDSAAYFCASSPTSHQGTGELFFGEGSRLTVL.

With respect to this clone: The CDR3 end falls 3 residues outside the read, so it is completed with the germline J gene. The V and J genes are TRBV18 and TRBJ2-5; D perhaps matches TRBD2 (6 bases). Germline V gives CDR1 KGHSH, CDR2 LQKENI. The CDR3 loop spans 14 amino acids. Trimming stripped 0 bases from V and 4 bases from J, with 9 bases between. CDR3 in amino acids: CASSPPGGGETQYF. The sequenced part of the CDR3 DNA is TGTGCCAGCTCACCACCGGGGGGAGGAGAGACC.

Turning to this clone: The read terminates 3 residues before the CDR3 end, so the remaining end is supplied by the germline J gene. The chain employs TRBV7-2 and TRBJ2-3; D gene uncertain. There are 13 residues in the CDR3. V gave up 1 base and J gave up 5 bases, with 7 bases separating them. Germline V CDR1 and CDR2: SGHTA, FQGNSA. The sequenced part of the CDR3 DNA is TGTGCCAGCAGCTTAGAAGTGCGAGATACG. It yields the protein CASSLEVRDT. The complete CDR3 sequence is CASSLEVRDTQYF.

In the case of this clone: The CDR3 extends 3 residues past the end of the read, so its final part is completed from the germline J gene. The V call is TRBV19, the J call TRBJ2-4; D may be TRBD1 (7 bases). The CDR3 spans 15 residues. Germline V gene data show CDR1 as LNHDA and CDR2 as SQIVND (reference sequence). The covered CDR3 bases are TGTGCCAGTAGTATGCGGGACAGAGGAATGACGGGT. Its translation is CASSMRDRGMTG. The whole CDR3 sequence is CASSMRDRGMTGQYF.

On this clone: Coverage ceases 3 residues before the CDR3 finishes, and the germline J gene fills in the end. The chain combines TRBV14 with TRBJ2-5; TRBD1 matches 9 bases. Germline V lookup: CDR1 SGHDN, CDR2 FVKESK. V shed 4 bases and J 4 bases; nucleotides not matched to a gene: 7. The length of the CDR3 is 15 residues. CDR3 amino acids: CASSPGTGFGETQYF. CDR3 bases read: TGTGCCAGCAGCCCCGGGACAGGGTTCGGAGAGACC.

Concerning this clone: The read is 3 residues too short to cover the CDR3 end, so that end is filled in from the germline J gene. The chain is built from TRBV18 and TRBJ2-2; D uncertain. CDR1 is KGHSH and CDR2 is LQKENI in the germline V gene. The CDR3 is 13 residues long. CDR3 bases read: TGTGCCAGCTCACGGATTACTAATGAAAAG. As protein: CASSRITNEK. The whole CDR3 sequence is CASSRITNEKLFF. Variable domain in full (rest from reference TRBV18 and TRBJ2-2): NAGVMQNPRHLVRRRGQEARLRCSPMKGHSHVYWYRQLPEEGLKFMVYLQKENIIDESGMPKERFSAEFPKEGPSILRIQQVVRGDSAAYFCASSRITNEKLFFGEGSRLTVL.

With regard to this clone: Read sequence stops 3 residues before the CDR3 end, and the germline J gene provides the missing end. This chain uses TRBV5-1 with TRBJ2-7; 11 nucleotides agree with TRBD2. V dropped 1 base and J dropped 1; count of bases not matched to a gene: 7. The CDR3 is 17 amino acids. Per the germline V gene, CDR1 is SGHRS and CDR2 is YFSETQ. The part of the CDR3 DNA that was read is TGCGCCAGCAGCTTGCCCGGACTAGCGGGCTTTTCCTACGAG. The encoded protein is CASSLPGLAGFSYE. In full, the CDR3 is CASSLPGLAGFSYEQYF.

Worth noting for this clone: Read coverage stops 3 residues before the CDR3 terminus; the germline J gene supplies the remainder. V and J are TRBV19 and TRBJ2-7; a possible D gene is TRBD1 (5 bases). The germline gives CDR1 LNHDA, CDR2 SQIVND (reference sequence). V lost 2 bases and J lost 0, with 11 bases in between. The CDR3 contains 15 residues. The CDR3 region is CASSIQGLSSYEQYF. Incomplete CDR3 DNA: TGTGCCAGTAGTATACAGGGCCTGAGCTCCTACGAG.

On this clone itself: The read stops 3 residues short of the end of the CDR3; the missing end is completed from the germline J gene. The chain joins TRBV2 to TRBJ1-4, with TRBD1 as a possible D gene (5 bases). Germline V gene sequence: CDR1 SNHLY, CDR2 FYNNEI. This CDR3 comprises 15 residues. CDR3 DNA (partial): TGTGCCAGTACCCCCCTACAGCCGAGGGGTTCACCA. As protein: CASTPLQPRGSP. The full CDR3 sequence reads CASTPLQPRGSPLFF.

Incomplete CDR3 DNA: TGTGCCAGCAGCTTCGGGACAGCCAGTTACTACGAG. Translating it yields CASSFGTASYYE. The complete CDR3 sequence is CASSFGTASYYEQYF. The chain is built from TRBV11-1 and TRBJ2-7, with TRBD1 matching over 7 bases. The missing CDR3 end, 3 residues past where the read stops, is filled in from the germline J gene. The CDR3 spans 15 residues. Losses at the gene ends were 3 bases for V and 3 bases for J; bases not matched to a gene: 8. Germline V gene data show CDR1 as SGHAT and CDR2 as FQDESV (reference sequence).

About this clone: The CDR3 is cut off 3 residues early in the read; its end comes from the germline J gene. V is TRBV19 and J is TRBJ1-2, with D possibly being TRBD1 (6 bases). The CDR3 has 12 residues. The germline V and J ends were trimmed by 6 bases and 4 bases, with 9 bases remaining between them. From germline, CDR1 is LNHDA and CDR2 SQIVND (reference sequence). The covered CDR3 bases are TGTGCCAGTAGGGGACACCGCTATGGC. It yields the protein CASRGHRYG. The CDR3 in full is CASRGHRYGYTF.

On this clone: The read ends 3 residues before the CDR3 terminus; that terminus is restored from the germline J gene. V is TRBV19 and J is TRBJ1-5; TRBD1 matches at 8 bases. V trimming: 4 bases; J trimming: 7 bases; junction bases outside the gene matches: 9. In germline, CDR1 is LNHDA, CDR2 SQIVND (reference sequence). The CDR3 runs 15 residues. The CDR3 loop is CASSTEQGVGQPQHF. Partial CDR3 DNA: TGTGCCAGTAGTACGGAACAGGGGGTTGGACAGCCC.

A remark on this clone: The CDR3 goes on 3 residues after the read ends, and that part is filled in from the germline J gene. V is TRBV7-3 and J is TRBJ2-7, with a weak D call TRBD1 (6 bases). The CDR3 sequence is 15 residues long. Germline V gene sequence: CDR1 SGHTA, CDR2 FQGTGA. V was clipped by 2 bases and J by 1 base, with 12 bases between them. The CDR3 protein is CASSLGGASSYEQYF. The CDR3 DNA, read in part, is TGTGCCAGCAGCTTAGGGGGCGCCTCTTCCTACGAG.

Turning to this clone: The missing CDR3 end, 3 residues past where the read stops, is filled in from the germline J gene. The rearrangement joins TRBV20-1 to TRBJ2-1; D might be TRBD2 (6 bases). The CDR3 runs to 15 residues. Germline assignment: CDR1 DFQATT and CDR2 SNEGSKA (reference sequence). V gave up 3 bases and J gave up 5 bases, with 17 bases separating them. CDR3 DNA, as far as it was read: TGCAGTGCTAGGGCGATGGCGGGGAGGAACAATGAG. Amino acid sequence: CSARAMAGRNNE. In full, the CDR3 is CSARAMAGRNNEQFF.

Regarding this clone: The read gets to within 3 residues of the CDR3 end, and the germline J gene fills in the rest. Additional DNA sequences in this sample encode the identical CDR3. The gene calls are TRBV2 and TRBJ1-3; TRBD1 agrees at 10 bases. Trimming removed 5 bases from V and 8 bases from J; junction bases left unmatched: 9. The CDR3 runs to 15 residues. Germline V gene lookup returns CDR1 SNHLY and CDR2 FYNNEI. The CDR3 bases that were read are TGTGCCAGCAGTTCGGGACAGGGGAGTTGGGACACC. This gives the protein CASSSGQGSWDT. The full CDR3 sequence reads CASSSGQGSWDTIYF. Full variable domain (rest looked up from reference TRBV2 and TRBJ1-3): EPEVTQTPSHQVTQMGQEVILRCVPISNHLYFYWYRQILGQKVEFLVSFYNNEISEKSEIFDDQFSVERPDGSNFTLKIRSTKLEDSAMYFCASSSGQGSWDTIYFGEGSWLTVV.

Concerning this clone: The CDR3 extends 3 residues past the end of the read, so its final part is completed from the germline J gene. Other DNA sequences within the sample encode an identical CDR3. The chain uses TRBV7-9 and TRBJ1-3; 8 nucleotides agree with TRBD1. The CDR3 loop spans 14 amino acids. V lost 7 bases, J lost 6 bases, and 8 bases stayed unmatched. Germline V gene sequence: CDR1 SEHNR, CDR2 FQNEAQ (reference sequence). This chain's CDR3 is CASITDRGTNTIYF. The part of the CDR3 DNA that was read is TGTGCCAGCATCACCGACAGGGGAACAAACACC.